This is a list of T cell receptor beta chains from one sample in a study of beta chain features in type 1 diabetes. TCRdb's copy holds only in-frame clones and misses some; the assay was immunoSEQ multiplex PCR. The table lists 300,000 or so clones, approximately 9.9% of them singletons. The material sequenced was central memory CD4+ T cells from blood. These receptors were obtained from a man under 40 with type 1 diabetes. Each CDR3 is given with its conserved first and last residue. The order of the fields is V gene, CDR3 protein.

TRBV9,CASSNPPYSYEQYF
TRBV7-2,CASSDTGGGRETQYF
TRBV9,CASSVGLAGGPMEEEQFF
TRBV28,CASSVADGNTIYF
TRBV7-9,CASSLRTNRVNTGELFF
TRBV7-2,CASSGTSVETQYF
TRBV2,CASLRGTEAFF
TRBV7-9,CASRIKGGRDIGELFF
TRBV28,CASSSGTVNSPLHF
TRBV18,CASSPVQGGYEQYF
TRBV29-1,CSVEGDEGRGGYTF
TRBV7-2,CASSSTNYGYTF
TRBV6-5,CASKRKLINEQFF
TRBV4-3,CASSQEGSSTDTQYF
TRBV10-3,CAIRNAGGPTDTQYF